These T cell receptor beta chains were read from a single sample in a study of cytomegalovirus exposure and HLA in healthy donors. The assay was immunoSEQ multiplex PCR, and TCRdb's table has in-frame clones only and misses some. The data show roughly 100,000 clones, roughly 79% seen once. Material for sequencing was PBMCs. The source of these receptors is a middle-aged woman in good health and CMV-seronegative. CDR3s include the opening cysteine and the closing phenylalanine or tryptophan. A D gene is named only where the DNA matches it firmly.

v_call d_call cdr3_aa
TRBV7-6 TRBD1 CASSRWTGSTSGANVLTF
TRBV18 - CASSPVGWQGNYGYTF
TRBV5-4 - CASSLIGYEQYF
TRBV7-9 TRBD1 CASAFDRAVGELFF
TRBV19 - CASSPGTLNTEAFF
TRBV21-1 - CASSQGDRAYEQYF
TRBV6-6 - CASSQNGQTNGEQYF
TRBV5-1 TRBD2 CASSSRGGAGANVLTF
TRBV30 - CAWSVKFAGSTDTQYF
TRBV19 - CASKAVTGLGYTF
TRBV9 - CASSVDLAKNIQYF
TRBV6-5 - CASSRGSSYGYTF
TRBV5-1 TRBD1 CASSLGTGINQPQHF
TRBV7-9 - CASSATDYGYTF
TRBV5-6 TRBD1 CASTSTRDRRFF
TRBV7-2 - CASSLQAANTGELFF
TRBV5-4 - CASSRRESRETQYF
TRBV5-6 - CASRLWGRGNYGYTF
TRBV11-2 - CASSLDGQPSF
TRBV6-6 - CASSYAPDTYGYTF
TRBV4-1 - CASSQPAGVGKNTEAFF
TRBV9 - CASGAGFRAGELFF
TRBV15 - CATSELSVRGSYNEQFF
TRBV30 TRBD1 CAWSPRQGFSPLHF
TRBV30 - CAWSVRGEKLFF
TRBV25-1 - CASSEWGGVGFTGELFF
TRBV6-6 TRBD1 CASTKGGQGNYEQYF
TRBV7-9 TRBD1 CASSFGTGFLGSTDTQYF
TRBV6-6 - CASSYSEGVTEAFF
TRBV5-1 - CASSFGPDQPQHF
TRBV5-1 - CASSLGPRTPTDTQYF